This entry features one T cell receptor (beta chain) sequence. Its antigen is not identified. Clinical symptoms, serum thyroxine and TRAb, thyroid ultrasound and orbital computed tomography together formed the diagnostic basis. Fresh peripheral blood, about 9.6 ml, yielded the PBMCs. From RNA transcripts, TCR beta CDR3 regions were amplified. The primer set for the first-round RT-PCR of the TCR CDR3 was HTBI. TCRdb analysed the multiplex PCR reads with MiXCR anew, one entry per CDR3 protein. The sample has under 350,000 distinct CDR3 sequences; 20% to 25% are singletons. The CDR3 extends over 11 amino acids. Trimming took off 5 bases at V and 10 bases at J, with 9 bases between the two ends. Germline V gene sequence: CDR1 MNHNS, CDR2 SASEGT. This record belongs to a study of T cells in Graves' hyperthyroidism and ophthalmopathy. Overall study findings and caveats: Ophthalmopathy onset followed model prediction by a median approximately six months.

The chain has TRBV6-1 and TRBJ2-1; no clear D. The sequence was collected from a woman in her forties or fifties with Graves' hyperthyroidism. Material for sequencing was blood. This chain's CDR3 is CASSSRIEQFF. The CDR3 coding sequence is TGTGCCAGCAGTTCGAGGATCGAGCAGTTCTTC.